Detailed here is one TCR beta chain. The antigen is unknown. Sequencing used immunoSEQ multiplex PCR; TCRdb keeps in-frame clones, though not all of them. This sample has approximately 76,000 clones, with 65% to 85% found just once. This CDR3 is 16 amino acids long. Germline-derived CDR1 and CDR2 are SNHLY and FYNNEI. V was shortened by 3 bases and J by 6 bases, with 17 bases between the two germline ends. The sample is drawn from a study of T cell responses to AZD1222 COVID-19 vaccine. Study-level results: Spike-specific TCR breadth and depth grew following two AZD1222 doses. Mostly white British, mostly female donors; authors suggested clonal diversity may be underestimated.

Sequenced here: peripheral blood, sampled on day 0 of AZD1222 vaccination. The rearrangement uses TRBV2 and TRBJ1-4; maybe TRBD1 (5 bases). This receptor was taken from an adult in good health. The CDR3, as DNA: TGTGCCAGCAGTGAGCTCCCCCCGGACACAGATGAAAAACTGTTTTTT. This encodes CASSELPPDTDEKLFF.